Presented here are 24 T cell receptor beta chains from one specimen sequenced in a study of blood T cell repertoires in COVID-19 (dated by TCRdb to 2018 to 2021). The method was the immunoSEQ multiplex PCR assay. Entries here come from immuneACCESS through TCRdb and include only in-frame sequences with V and J called. Some clones fail to appear in such tables; in the studies checked, an unresolved V gene covers under half of the shortfall, and the cause of the remainder is unknown. Counted in this sample were fewer than 350,000 clones; 90% of them appeared once. 1.7% of the sample goes to the ten largest clones. Sequenced: PBMCs or T cells enriched from blood (not recorded which). The receptors shown here come from a woman under 30 with acute COVID-19.

The DNA of the CDR3 is TGTGCCAGCAGCTTAGACCCCGGGACAGGGGAGCAGTACTTC. This gives the protein CASSLDPGTGEQYF. The V gene is TRBV11-2, the J gene TRBJ2-7, with 9 bases matching TRBD1. Germline V gene lookup returns CDR1 SGHAT and CDR2 FQNNGV. J gave up 7 bases and V 0 bases, and 4 bases lay outside the gene matches. The CDR3 is made up of 14 amino acids.

As for this clone: This sample also contains other DNA sequences that code for the same CDR3. V usage is TRBV12-3 or TRBV12-4 and J usage is TRBJ1-1; D is possibly TRBD1 (6 bases). The CDR3 extends over 13 amino acids. V shed 7 bases and J shed 4 bases, with 13 bases lying between them. CDR3 coding DNA: TGTGCCAGCACCGAACAGGGAGCCACTGAAGCTTTCTTT. This codes for CASTEQGATEAFF.

This chain joins TRBV4-2 and TRBJ2-1; 7 nucleotides align to TRBD2. After removal of 0 bases from V and 3 bases from J, the junction contained 8 bases not matched to a gene. Germline CDR1 LGHNA, CDR2 YNFKEQ. CDR3 size: 17 residues. This chain's CDR3 is CASSQDPGAGSYNEQFF. The CDR3 region has the DNA TGTGCCAGCAGCCAAGATCCGGGAGCGGGAAGCTACAATGAGCAGTTCTTC.

The V gene is TRBV10-3, the J gene TRBJ2-7; perhaps TRBD1 as D (6 bases). Trimming pared 10 bases from V and 4 bases from J, leaving 20 bases between. Per the germline V gene, CDR1 is ENHRY and CDR2 is SYGVKD. The CDR3 totals 14 residues. In DNA, the CDR3 is TGTGCCACCCTAGACCCACAGGGTCCGTACGAGCAGTACTTC. This encodes CATLDPQGPYEQYF.

The rearrangement joins TRBV6-2 or TRBV6-3 to TRBJ2-3, with 8 bases fitting TRBD1. V lost 6 bases and J lost 2; bases outside the gene matches: 7. The CDR3 loop spans 15 amino acids. Germline V gene lookup returns CDR1 MNHEY and CDR2 SVGEGT. The CDR3 sequence: CASSRGQGDTDTQYF. The CDR3 DNA follows: TGTGCCAGCAGCCGAGGACAGGGAGACACAGATACGCAGTATTTT.

J is TRBJ1-5 and V is TRBV29-1; 7 positions match TRBD1. The CDR3 is 13 residues long. Germline values: CDR1 SQVTM, CDR2 ANQGSEA. The trim removed 6 bases at V and 7 bases at J, leaving 9 bases unmatched. As DNA, the CDR3 is TGCAGCGTGGCAACCTCCAGGGGGCAGCCCCAGCATTTT. Translated, it gives CSVATSRGQPQHF.

For the CDR3, the DNA is TGTGCCAGCAGCCTCGACCGGGAGATCTATCTCTACGAGCAGTACTTC. Translated, it gives CASSLDREIYLYEQYF. The chain uses TRBV5-6 and TRBJ2-7; D may be TRBD2 (6 bases). V was trimmed by 4 bases and J by 3 bases, leaving 20 bases between them. From germline, CDR1 is SGHDT and CDR2 YYEEEE. This CDR3 region has 16 residues.

This chain uses TRBV28 with TRBJ2-3; a possible D gene is TRBD2 (5 bases). Germline V gene lookup returns CDR1 MDHEN and CDR2 SYDVKM. V was clipped by 4 bases and J by 2 bases, with 19 bases between them. This CDR3 contains 17 residues. The CDR3 region is CASSSSRGYRDTDTQYF. In nucleotides, the CDR3 is TGTGCCAGCAGTTCGTCGAGAGGGTATAGAGACACAGATACGCAGTATTTT.

The chain combines TRBV19 with TRBJ1-6; D is perhaps TRBD1 (5 bases). The length of the CDR3 is 15 residues. The V end was cut by 4 bases, the J end by 5 bases, with 12 bases between. CDR1 is LNHDA and CDR2 is SQIVND in the germline V gene (reference sequence). CDR3 sequence: CASSRRDLDNSPLHF. CDR3 sequence (DNA): TGTGCCAGTAGTAGGAGGGACTTGGATAATTCACCCCTCCACTTT.

The V gene is TRBV2, the J gene TRBJ1-2; 9 bases fit TRBD1. The V and J ends lost 5 bases and 4 bases, in that order; junction bases with no gene match: 8. The CDR3 runs 15 residues. Per germline, CDR1 SNHLY and CDR2 FYNNEI. This CDR3 is CASSPDRGNIYGYTF. The CDR3 coding sequence is TGTGCCAGCAGTCCGGACAGGGGAAATATCTATGGCTACACCTTC. Full variable domain (missing parts from reference TRBV2 and TRBJ1-2): EPEVTQTPSHQVTQMGQEVILRCVPISNHLYFYWYRQILGQKVEFLVSFYNNEISEKSEIFDDQFSVERPDGSNFTLKIRSTKLEDSAMYFCASSPDRGNIYGYTFGSGTRLTVV.

This clone was observed a handful of times. This chain joins TRBV28 and TRBJ1-5; a weak D match, TRBD1 (5 bases). Germline V gene data show CDR1 as MDHEN and CDR2 as SYDVKM. V lost 4 bases, J lost 0 bases, and 16 bases lay in between. This CDR3 comprises 17 residues. This CDR3 is CASSSGSGGGSNQPQHF. Written as DNA, the CDR3 is TGTGCCAGCAGTTCAGGGTCGGGGGGAGGTAGCAATCAGCCCCAGCATTTT.

As to this clone: One end of the junction does not line up with germline, which may come from a read error. The J gene is TRBJ2-7, the V gene TRBV5-5; D is unclear. The CDR3 consists of 13 residues. The germline gives CDR1 SGHKS, CDR2 YYEKEE (reference sequence). This CDR3 reads CASSLMGPYEQHF. The CDR3 nucleotides are TGTGCCAGCAGCTTGATGGGCCCCTACGAGCAGCACTTC.

This chain connects TRBV27 to TRBJ2-1; 8 nucleotides agree with TRBD1. CDR1 is MNHEY and CDR2 is SMNVEV in the germline V gene (reference sequence). The CDR3 is 11 amino acids. V lost 5 bases to trimming and J lost 12 bases; unmatched junction nucleotides: 3. The DNA of the CDR3 is TGTGCCAGCAGTGAAGGGACAGGGCAGTTCTTC. Translated: CASSEGTGQFF.

The rearrangement joins TRBV30 to TRBJ1-5, with 8 bases matching TRBD1. Trimming removed 0 bases from V and 5 bases from J; junction bases left unmatched: 12. Germline V gene sequence: CDR1 GTSNPN, CDR2 SVGIG (reference sequence). The CDR3 contains 17 residues. The CDR3 DNA follows: TGTGCCTGGAGTGTGGCTGGACAGGGAGTCGGGTATCAGCCCCAGCATTTT. It codes for CAWSVAGQGVGYQPQHF.

V gene TRBV19 combines with J gene TRBJ2-1; 7 nucleotides line up with TRBD2. CDR1 and CDR2 (germline): LNHDA, SQIVND (reference sequence). This CDR3 spans 17 amino acids. Germline trimming cut 1 base from V and 16 bases from J; bases unmatched to any gene: 22. CDR3 region: CASSIVYGREPPVGFFF. CDR3 nucleotides: TGTGCCAGTAGTATAGTGTACGGGCGGGAGCCCCCCGTTGGCTTTTTCTTC. The full variable domain, in which reference TRBV19 and TRBJ2-1 provide the parts outside the CDR3, is DGGITQSPKYLFRKEGQNVTLSCEQNLNHDAMYWYRQDPGQGLRLIYYSQIVNDFQKGDIAEGYSVSREKKESFPLTVTSAQKNPTAFYLCASSIVYGREPPVGFFFGPGTRLTVL.

V is TRBV3-1 (or the pseudogene TRBV3-2) and J is TRBJ2-1; 7 bases line up with TRBD2. The germline V gene encodes CDR1 LGHDT and CDR2 YNNKEL (reference sequence). The J segment lost 4 bases and the V segment lost 0 bases, leaving 6 bases of the junction unmatched. The CDR3 totals 16 residues. The CDR3 loop reads CASSQERGTGYNEQFF. CDR3 coding DNA: TGTGCCAGCAGCCAAGAGCGGGGGACGGGTTACAATGAGCAGTTCTTC.

Here the CDR3 DNA reads TGTGCCAGCAGCTTTCGATTAGCGGGAGGCCCCAAGGATGAGCAGTTCTTC. Protein: CASSFRLAGGPKDEQFF. V is TRBV11-2 and J is TRBJ2-1; 10 bases map to TRBD2. Trimming took 3 bases from V and 8 from J; bases not matched to a gene: 13. Per the germline V gene, CDR1 is SGHAT and CDR2 is FQNNGV. This CDR3 spans 17 amino acids.

The J gene is TRBJ2-7, the V gene TRBV11-2, with 12 bases fitting TRBD2. This CDR3 has 15 residues. Trimming cost V 5 bases and J 4 bases; bases outside gene matches: 6. Germline V gene lookup returns CDR1 SGHAT and CDR2 FQNNGV. The CDR3 DNA reads as TGTGCCAGCAGCAGCCGACTAGCGGGAGCGTACGAGCAGTACTTC. Residues: CASSSRLAGAYEQYF.

The V gene is TRBV4-2, the J gene TRBJ2-7, with 7 nucleotides matching TRBD1. V was clipped by 1 base and J by 9 bases; unmatched bases: 6. In germline, CDR1 is LGHNA, CDR2 YNFKEQ. The CDR3 is made up of 13 amino acids. As DNA, the CDR3 is TGTGCCAGCAGCCAAGGTCTGGACAGGTGGCAGTACTTC. The encoded protein is CASSQGLDRWQYF.

This chain joins TRBV7-8 and TRBJ1-5; 10 bases map to TRBD1. This CDR3 region has 14 residues. The J segment lost 7 bases and the V segment lost 4 bases, leaving 4 bases of the junction unmatched. The germline gives CDR1 SGHVS, CDR2 FQNEAQ. The CDR3 loop reads CASSSGQGFQPQHF. Here the CDR3 DNA reads TGTGCCAGCAGCTCGGGACAGGGGTTCCAGCCCCAGCATTTT.

V and J are TRBV28 and TRBJ2-1, with 11 bases that match TRBD2. The CDR3 loop spans 17 amino acids. Losses at the gene ends were 5 bases for V and 4 bases for J; bases not matched to a gene: 10. Germline-derived CDR1 and CDR2 are MDHEN and SYDVKM. The CDR3: CASSLTIAGGPYNEQFF. The DNA of the CDR3 is TGTGCCAGCAGTCTGACCATAGCGGGAGGGCCATACAATGAGCAGTTCTTC.

The genes are TRBV27 and TRBJ2-1; 12 bases are a match to TRBD2. Germline-derived CDR1 and CDR2 are MNHEY and SMNVEV (reference sequence). The CDR3 covers 20 residues. Trimming cost V 8 bases and J 6 bases; bases outside gene matches: 23. DNA of the CDR3: TGTGCCAGCCTCTATCGGGCCGGGACTAGCGGGCCAGGGGGCCTCAATGAGCAGTTCTTC. This codes for CASLYRAGTSGPGGLNEQFF.

The CDR3 here is CASSLSGPEAFF. In DNA, the CDR3 is TGCGCCAGCAGCTTGTCTGGGCCTGAAGCTTTCTTT. The rearrangement uses TRBV5-1 and TRBJ1-1, with D hard to call. Germline V gene lookup returns CDR1 SGHRS and CDR2 YFSETQ. The CDR3 has 12 amino acids. Trimming removed 1 base from V and 6 bases from J, with 7 bases in between.

This clone was recorded only once. The V call is TRBV11-2, the J call TRBJ1-4; D might be TRBD1 (5 bases). There are 16 residues in the CDR3. From germline, CDR1 is SGHAT and CDR2 FQNNGV. The germline V and J ends were trimmed by 1 base and 2 bases, with 11 bases remaining between them. The CDR3 loop is CASSLGGRNTNEKLFF. The CDR3 DNA reads TGTGCCAGCAGCTTAGGGGGCAGGAACACTAATGAAAAACTGTTTTTT.